This note documents a single T cell receptor (beta chain) sequence. What it binds is not known. UMI-labeled 5' RACE yielded the TRB cDNA libraries. TCRdb re-called the 5' RACE reads; every CDR3 protein appears as one record, without DNA. This repertoire comprises over 100,000 distinct CDR3 sequences; its ten largest clones make up under 0.5%. The data were taken from a study of CXCR3-negative and CXCR3-positive naive CD8 T cells. The study, taken as a whole, reports: CXCR3-positive naive cells carried more hydrophobic TRB CDR3s than CXCR3-negative naive cells did. Similarly elevated diversity marked both naive subsets, with memory CD8+ cells showing far lower diversity. Between one naive subset and the other, surface CD5 was comparable, and TCR strength was inferred from TRB CDR3 properties.

The CDR3 length is 15 residues. Germline V gene data show CDR1 as SEHNR and CDR2 as FQNEAQ (reference sequence). Sequenced: naive CXCR3- CD8+ T cells from blood. Regarding subset: CD45RO-CCR7+CD27+CD95- naive CD8+ T cells lacking CXCR3 (TNR3-). The chain recombines TRBV7-9 with TRBJ2-5. This clonotype was obtained from a human donor in good health. Some clones in this sample may be carry-over from other donors' samples. The CDR3 here is CASSLAFERSETQYF.